This T cell receptor beta chain was found in a study of blood T cell repertoires in COVID-19. Study-level background: Sites in the United States, Italy and Spain provided acute and convalescent COVID-19 samples. In each case, the material was cDNA or gDNA derived from T cells, B-cell-depleted T cells, or PBMCs.

This clone appeared a single time. Data came from immunoSEQ multiplex PCR; TCRdb stores just in-frame clones and leaves some out. The repertoire holds about 300,000 clones, around 89% seen once, with about 4.6% in the top ten. Sequenced: peripheral blood. The receptor's source is a man aged 40-55 years with acute or convalescent COVID-19.

Written as DNA, the CDR3 is TGTGCCAGCAGTTTCTTACAGGGGGCCGGGGACGGCTACACCTTC. The encoded protein is CASSFLQGAGDGYTF. The chain is built from TRBV6-5 and TRBJ1-2; 9 bases align to TRBD1. CDR3 length: 15 amino acids. CDR1 is MNHEY and CDR2 is SVGAGI in the germline V gene. V gave up 4 bases and J gave up 8 bases; unmatched junction bases: 11.